Listed here are 26 T cell receptor beta chains from one sample, sequenced in a study of control samples from healthy donors and cancer patients. Clones were sequenced by immunoSEQ multiplex PCR, and TCRdb holds only the in-frame ones, with some missing. Found here are some 22,000 clones, around four fifths of them singletons; the top ten hold less than 30%. The specimen was PBMCs. All receptors come from a man aged 55 to 70 with colorectal cancer.

This clone has more than one count but fewer than ten. This chain connects TRBV19 to TRBJ1-1; TRBD1 agrees at 7 bases. The germline V gene encodes CDR1 LNHDA and CDR2 SQIVND (reference sequence). J lost 1 base, V lost 7 bases, and 9 bases had no gene match. This CDR3 comprises 15 residues. DNA of the CDR3: TGTGCCAGTACCAACAGACAGGGAACGAACACTGAAGCTTTCTTT. Protein product: CASTNRQGTNTEAFF.

V is TRBV5-8 and J is TRBJ2-3, with D possibly being TRBD2 (5 bases). The V and J ends lost 2 bases and 1 base respectively, with 8 bases between them. Per germline, CDR1 SGHTS and CDR2 YDEGEE. The CDR3 covers 14 residues. The CDR3 sequence is CASSLSGRTDTQYF. DNA for the CDR3: TGTGCCAGCAGCTTAAGCGGCCGCACAGATACGCAGTATTTT.

The CDR3 sequence is CASSDSRQGNYGYTF. The CDR3 DNA is TGTGCCAGCAGCGACTCCCGACAGGGAAACTATGGCTACACCTTC. This sequence joins TRBV13 and TRBJ1-2, with 7 bases identical to TRBD1. The CDR3 has 15 amino acids. Germline V gives CDR1 PRHDT, CDR2 FYEKMQ (reference sequence). V was pared by 5 bases and J by 2 bases, with 8 bases of the junction left unmatched. The full variable domain, with the rest looked up from reference TRBV13 and TRBJ1-2, is AAGVIQSPRHLIKEKRETATLKCYPIPRHDTVYWYQQGPGQDPQFLISFYEKMQSDKGSIPDRFSAQQFSDYHSELNMSSLELGDSALYFCASSDSRQGNYGYTFGSGTRLTVV.

The chain joins TRBV29-1 to TRBJ1-2, with unresolved D. Germline lookup yields CDR1 SQVTM and CDR2 ANQGSEA. The CDR3 totals 11 residues. V was cut by 1 base and J by 8 bases, with 8 bases left in between. Here the CDR3 reads CSVEVGYGYTF. The CDR3 bases are TGCAGCGTTGAAGTGGGTTACGGCTACACCTTC.

The V call is TRBV3-1 (or the pseudogene TRBV3-2), the J call TRBJ2-2, with D maybe TRBD2 (6 bases). Germline V gene sequence: CDR1 LGHDT, CDR2 YNNKEL (reference sequence). The CDR3 loop spans 15 amino acids. Trimming removed 10 bases at V and 1 base at J, with 16 bases between. In DNA, the CDR3 is TGTGCCACAAGGGAGGCGGGGTTGAACACCGGGGAGCTGTTTTTT. Translation gives CATREAGLNTGELFF.

This clone was observed once. The J gene is TRBJ1-2, the V gene TRBV3-1 (or the pseudogene TRBV3-2); D might be TRBD1 (6 bases). V dropped 3 bases and J dropped 5 bases, with 16 bases sitting between them. Germline values: CDR1 LGHDT, CDR2 YNNKEL (reference sequence). This CDR3 has 15 amino acids. The CDR3 DNA is TGTGCCAGCAGCCATCACCGAGACCAGGGGTATGGCTACACCTTC. Amino acid sequence: CASSHHRDQGYGYTF.

A single count supports this clone. The J gene is TRBJ1-1, the V gene TRBV14; D not certain. Germline lookup yields CDR1 SGHDN and CDR2 FVKESK. This CDR3 is built from 16 residues. The ends were cut back, 1 base at V and 1 base at J, with 13 bases in the middle. The CDR3 sequence is CASSQVSAARNTEAFF. CDR3 nucleotides: TGTGCCAGCAGCCAAGTGTCGGCTGCCCGGAACACTGAAGCTTTCTTT.

The genes are TRBV15 and TRBJ2-1; 7 nucleotides line up with TRBD2. The CDR3 is 13 amino acids. CDR1 LNHNV and CDR2 YYDKDF come from the germline V gene (reference sequence). Unmatched junction bases numbered 2, after V lost 5 bases and J lost 4 bases. This CDR3 reads CATSGGGYNEQFF. DNA for the CDR3: TGTGCCACCAGCGGGGGGGGATACAATGAGCAGTTCTTC. The entire variable domain, with the rest obtained from reference TRBV15 and TRBJ2-1, is as follows: DAMVIQNPRYQVTQFGKPVTLSCSQTLNHNVMYWYQQKSSQAPKLLFHYYDKDFNNEADTPDNFQSRRPNTSFCFLDIRSPGLGDTAMYLCATSGGGYNEQFFGPGTRLTVL.

Only a few counts were recorded for this clone. This chain links TRBV7-7 with TRBJ2-3, with 7 bases identical to TRBD2. CDR1 is SSHAT, CDR2 FNYEAQ, per germline (reference sequence). The CDR3 runs 15 residues. After removal of 4 bases from V and 2 bases from J, the junction contained 6 bases not matched to a gene. Here the CDR3 DNA reads TGTGCCAGCAGCTCTCAGCGGGGAGACACAGATACGCAGTATTTT. It specifies CASSSQRGDTDTQYF. Complete variable domain (other parts from reference TRBV7-7 and TRBJ2-3): GAGVSQSPRYKVTKRGQDVTLRCDPISSHATLYWYQQALGQGPEFLTYFNYEAQPDKSGLPSDRFSAERPEGSISTLTIQRTEQRDSAMYRCASSSQRGDTDTQYFGPGTRLTVL.

The chain links TRBV18 to TRBJ1-1, with D perhaps TRBD1 (5 bases). CDR3 size: 14 residues. V lost 2 bases to trimming and J lost 2 bases, with 9 bases between them. Looked up from germline, CDR1 is KGHSH and CDR2 is LQKENI. The CDR3 loop is CASSPKGVNTEAFF. CDR3 DNA: TGTGCCAGCTCACCAAAAGGGGTAAACACTGAAGCTTTCTTT.

This chain uses TRBV19 with TRBJ2-1; D gene uncertain. The germline V and J ends were trimmed by 6 bases and 8 bases, with 11 bases remaining between them. In germline, CDR1 is LNHDA, CDR2 SQIVND (reference sequence). This CDR3 contains 12 residues. CDR3 amino acids: CASRGRTDEQFF. CDR3 bases: TGTGCCAGTAGGGGTAGGACGGATGAGCAGTTCTTC.

DNA for the CDR3: TGTGCCAGCTCCCCGGGGGGAAATCGGGAGGGGGCCATCAATCAGCCCCAGCATTTT. Protein product: CASSPGGNREGAINQPQHF. This chain uses TRBV2 with TRBJ1-5; 7 positions agree with TRBD1. Trimming took 8 bases from V and 3 from J; bases not matched to a gene: 22. The CDR3 consists of 19 residues. Germline CDR1 and CDR2: SNHLY and FYNNEI. The complete variable domain, with remaining parts taken from reference TRBV2 and TRBJ1-5, reads EPEVTQTPSHQVTQMGQEVILRCVPISNHLYFYWYRQILGQKVEFLVSFYNNEISEKSEIFDDQFSVERPDGSNFTLKIRSTKLEDSAMYFCASSPGGNREGAINQPQHFGDGTRLSIL.

The rearrangement uses TRBV6-5 and TRBJ1-2; D not resolved. V was pared by 0 bases and J by 8 bases, with 13 bases between. The CDR3 sequence is 14 residues long. CDR1 is MNHEY and CDR2 is SVGAGI in the germline V gene. DNA for the CDR3: TGTGCCAGCAGTTACTCGATACCGGGGTCAGGCTACACCTTC. Translating it yields CASSYSIPGSGYTF.

The CDR3 sequence: CASSLRNTDIGYTF. The CDR3 nucleotides are TGTGCCAGCAGCTTAAGAAATACGGACATCGGCTACACCTTC. The V call is TRBV7-9, the J call TRBJ1-2; D is perhaps TRBD1 (5 bases). CDR3 length: 14 residues. Germline CDR1 SEHNR, CDR2 FQNEAQ (reference sequence). V was trimmed by 2 bases and J by 8 bases, leaving 15 bases between them. The full variable domain, completed using reference TRBV7-9 and TRBJ1-2, is DTGVSQNPRHKITKRGQNVTFRCDPISEHNRLYWYRQTLGQGPEFLTYFQNEAQLEKSRLLSDRFSAERPKGSFSTLEIQRTEQGDSAMYLCASSLRNTDIGYTFGSGTRLTVV.

This sequence joins TRBV12-3 or TRBV12-4 and TRBJ1-2; D call uncertain. The CDR3 sequence is 12 residues long. V lost 5 bases, J lost 5 bases, and 9 bases lay in between. The chain's CDR3 is CASSLGRYGYTF. The CDR3 DNA reads as TGTGCCAGCAGTCTCGGGCGGTATGGCTACACCTTC.

The chain recombines TRBV29-1 with TRBJ2-1, with 10 nucleotides matching TRBD2. V gave up 5 bases and J gave up 3 bases; unmatched junction bases: 1. In germline, CDR1 is SQVTM, CDR2 ANQGSEA. The CDR3 has 13 residues. The CDR3 DNA is TGCAGCGTTCAGCGGGGGGGCTACAATGAGCAGTTCTTC. It yields the protein CSVQRGGYNEQFF.

V usage is TRBV7-9 and J usage is TRBJ1-6; D call uncertain. From germline, CDR1 is SEHNR and CDR2 FQNEAQ (reference sequence). V was shortened by 3 bases and J by 7 bases, with 4 bases between the two germline ends. This CDR3 is built from 12 residues. For the CDR3, the DNA is TGTGCCAGCAGCTTGCCGAATTCACCCCTCCACTTT. It codes for CASSLPNSPLHF.

This chain joins TRBV6-2 or TRBV6-3 and TRBJ1-5; no clear D gene. CDR3 length equals 15 residues. The germline V gene encodes CDR1 MNHEY and CDR2 SVGEGT. The V end lost 0 bases, the J end lost 2 bases, and 8 bases lay between the germline ends. CDR3 sequence (DNA): TGTGCCAGCAGTTACTCGGGGTTAGGCAATCAGCCCCAGCATTTT. Translated: CASSYSGLGNQPQHF.

V gene TRBV30 combines with J gene TRBJ1-2; D remains ambiguous. Deletions cut 2 bases from V and 7 bases from J, with 8 bases between. Germline V gene sequence: CDR1 GTSNPN, CDR2 SVGIG (reference sequence). The CDR3 covers 11 residues. The CDR3 region is CAWSLTGGYTF. CDR3 coding DNA: TGTGCCTGGAGTTTGACGGGTGGCTACACCTTC.

This chain uses TRBV14 with TRBJ1-6, with D possibly matching TRBD1 (5 bases). The CDR3 is made up of 17 amino acids. Germline CDR1 is SGHDN and CDR2 is FVKESK. The ends were cut back, 5 bases at V and 3 bases at J, with 17 bases in the middle. The CDR3 coding sequence is TGTGCCAGCAGCGGGAGACAGTTGGGCCTCTATAATTCACCCCTCCACTTT. Its protein is CASSGRQLGLYNSPLHF.

This chain connects TRBV27 to TRBJ1-5; no clear D. The germline V gene has CDR1 MNHEY and CDR2 SMNVEV (reference sequence). V was cut by 1 base and J by 0 bases, with 10 bases left in between. The CDR3 runs to 16 residues. The CDR3 loop reads CASSLFGPYSNQPQHF. CDR3 coding DNA: TGTGCCAGCAGTTTATTTGGACCTTATAGCAATCAGCCCCAGCATTTT.

The CDR3 DNA follows: TGCGCCAGCAGCGAGGGGGACTTCACAGATACGCAGTATTTT. Its translation: CASSEGDFTDTQYF. The rearrangement joins TRBV5-1 to TRBJ2-3, with D perhaps being TRBD1 or TRBD2 (6 bases each). CDR1 and CDR2 from the germline V gene are SGHRS and YFSETQ. The V gene lost 4 bases and the J gene lost 2 bases, with 11 bases spanning the gap. CDR3 size: 14 residues. Drawing the rest from reference TRBV5-1 and TRBJ2-3, the complete variable domain is KAGVTQTPRYLIKTRGQQVTLSCSPISGHRSVSWYQQTPGQGLQFLFEYFSETQRNKGNFPGRFSGRQFSNSRSEMNVSTLELGDSALYLCASSEGDFTDTQYFGPGTRLTVL.

The V call is TRBV6-2 or TRBV6-3, the J call TRBJ2-7; D is unresolved. Germline assignment: CDR1 MNHEY and CDR2 SVGEGT. The CDR3 runs 11 residues. Trimming cost V 4 bases and J 3 bases, with 4 bases left between them. The CDR3 spells CASSSLYEQYV. The CDR3 bases are TGTGCCAGCAGTTCCCTCTACGAGCAGTACGTC.

The DNA of the CDR3 is TGTGCCAGCAGTGTGGGGGGAAGCTCCTATAATTCACCCCTCCACTTT. Protein sequence: CASSVGGSSYNSPLHF. This rearrangement joins TRBV2 to TRBJ1-6, with D tentatively TRBD1 (5 bases). CDR1 and CDR2 from the germline V gene are SNHLY and FYNNEI. CDR3 size: 16 residues. V was cut by 4 bases and J by 0 bases, with 10 bases left in between.

The chain joins TRBV24-1 to TRBJ1-5, with 7 bases aligning to TRBD1. Trimming removed 3 bases from V and 4 bases from J; junction bases left unmatched: 8. Germline CDR1 and CDR2: KGHDR and SFDVKD. The CDR3 loop spans 16 amino acids. The CDR3 DNA reads as TGTGCCACCAGTGATCCCGGGACAGAAGATAATCAGCCCCAGCATTTT. It is translated as CATSDPGTEDNQPQHF.

This chain connects TRBV10-2 to TRBJ1-5; no reliable D call. Trimming shortened V by 1 base and J by 0 bases, and 7 bases separated the two germline ends. This CDR3 spans 15 amino acids. CDR1 WSHSY and CDR2 SAAADI come from the germline V gene. The CDR3 DNA is TGCGCCAGCAGTGAGTGGACCCTTAGCAATCAGCCCCAGCATTTT. It translates to CASSEWTLSNQPQHF.